Below are 19 T cell receptor beta chains sequenced from a single sample in a study of T-cell reconstitution after alpha-beta-depleted transplantation in children. TCRbeta library construction was performed incorporating unique molecular identifiers. Each CDR3 protein is one row after TCRdb ran MiXCR on the PCR reads. The sample has around 250,000 distinct CDR3 sequences; roughly 8.2% are singletons. The sample was PBMCs, mostly from graft donor cells, taken 180 days after TCRalphabeta/CD19-depleted stem cell transplant. The receptor source for this set is a male patient younger than 18 who had a stem cell transplant for acute lymphoblastic leukemia, so the T cells may come from the graft donor.

In this sample, this clonotype turned up many times. The chain uses TRBV10-3 and TRBJ2-3; the match to TRBD2 covers 12 bases. Germline values: CDR1 ENHRY, CDR2 SYGVKD. Germline trimming cut 6 bases from V and 2 bases from J; bases unmatched to any gene: 6. This CDR3 is built from 16 residues. In DNA, the CDR3 is TGTGCCATCAGGTTACTAGCGGGAGGTAACACAGATACGCAGTATTTT. It is translated as CAIRLLAGGNTDTQYF.

This clonotype was seen at least ten times. The chain carries TRBV2 and TRBJ2-7, with D tentatively TRBD2 (5 bases). In germline, CDR1 is SNHLY, CDR2 FYNNEI. Between the trimmed V and J ends, which lost 8 bases and 3 bases, there was a span of 17 bases. The CDR3 has 14 residues. The CDR3, as DNA: TGTGCCAGCTCCCCGGGGAGTTCCTTCTACGAGCAGTACTTC. The encoded protein is CASSPGSSFYEQYF. The full variable domain, its missing parts supplied by reference TRBV2 and TRBJ2-7, is EPEVTQTPSHQVTQMGQEVILRCVPISNHLYFYWYRQILGQKVEFLVSFYNNEISEKSEIFDDQFSVERPDGSNFTLKIRSTKLEDSAMYFCASSPGSSFYEQYFGPGTRLTVT.

This clonotype came up many times. The V call is TRBV27, the J call TRBJ1-4; TRBD1 aligns across 10 bases. The CDR3 has 14 amino acids. Germline loops: CDR1 MNHEY, CDR2 SMNVEV (reference sequence). V trimming: 7 bases; J trimming: 8 bases; junction bases outside the gene matches: 7. CDR3 nucleotides: TGTGCCAGCACCCCGGGACAGGGGACCGAAAAACTGTTTTTT. Its protein product is CASTPGQGTEKLFF.

This clonotype appeared many times. The J gene is TRBJ1-5, the V gene TRBV5-6; maybe TRBD1 (6 bases). Germline assignment: CDR1 SGHDT and CDR2 YYEEEE. The CDR3 loop spans 16 amino acids. V was pared by 0 bases and J by 2 bases, with 12 bases between. The CDR3 sequence: CASSLGGGMGNQPQHF. The DNA of the CDR3 is TGTGCCAGCAGCTTGGGGGGGGGCATGGGCAATCAGCCCCAGCATTTT. The variable domain in full, with the rest retrieved from reference TRBV5-6 and TRBJ1-5, is DAGVTQSPTHLIKTRGQQVTLRCSPKSGHDTVSWYQQALGQGPQFIFQYYEEEERQRGNFPDRFSGHQFPNYSSELNVNALLLGDSALYLCASSLGGGMGNQPQHFGDGTRLSIL.

This clonotype was seen many times. The genes are TRBV20-1 and TRBJ2-7; no clear D gene. Trimming took 0 bases from V and 1 from J, leaving 10 bases between them. The V gene's germline CDR1 is DFQATT and CDR2 SNEGSKA (reference sequence). This CDR3 has 14 amino acids. This CDR3 reads CSARDRHTSYEQYF. The CDR3 region has the DNA TGCAGTGCTAGAGATCGACACACTTCCTACGAGCAGTACTTC.

Ten or more counts support this clonotype. V usage is TRBV5-1 and J usage is TRBJ2-3, with 12 nucleotides matching TRBD2. The trim removed 2 bases at V and 2 bases at J, leaving 3 bases unmatched. Germline lookup yields CDR1 SGHRS and CDR2 YFSETQ. The CDR3 extends over 16 amino acids. The CDR3 nucleotides read TGCGCCAGCAGCTTAACTAGCGGGGGGAACACAGATACGCAGTATTTT. It codes for CASSLTSGGNTDTQYF.

A note on this clonotype: This may stem from a read error, because a much larger clone lies one nucleotide away. The chain joins TRBV15 to TRBJ2-7; 8 bases are a match to TRBD1. Per the germline V gene, CDR1 is LNHNV and CDR2 is YYDKDF (reference sequence). The CDR3 is 17 amino acids. The J segment lost 4 bases and the V segment lost 1 base, leaving 12 bases of the junction unmatched. Written as DNA, the CDR3 is TGTGCCACCAGCAGAGGGAGGGGACAGGTAGAGGCTTACGAGCAGTACTTC. This translates into CATSRGRGQVEAYEQYF.

At least ten counts were recorded for this clonotype. The chain recombines TRBV4-1 with TRBJ1-1, with a weak D call TRBD1 (5 bases). The CDR3 consists of 14 residues. CDR1 MGHRA and CDR2 YSYEKL come from the germline V gene. Trimming shortened V by 4 bases and J by 7 bases, and 16 bases separated the two germline ends. CDR3 nucleotides: TGCGCCAGCAGCCGCCCTTCCCGGGGGTTTGAAGCTTTCTTT. It translates to CASSRPSRGFEAFF.

Comments on this clonotype: It may be a read error: a sequence one base away is much more abundant. This sequence joins TRBV11-2 and TRBJ1-5, with unresolved D. The CDR3 has 15 residues. V was shortened by 3 bases and J by 7 bases, with 16 bases between the two germline ends. CDR1 is SGHAT and CDR2 is FQNNGV in the germline V gene. CDR3: CASSFSKAGRQPQHF. DNA for the CDR3: TGTGCCAGCAGCTTCTCAAAGGCGGGGAGACAGCCCCAGCATTTT.

The V and J genes are TRBV7-2 and TRBJ2-3; D gene ambiguous. Trimming left V 5 bases short and J 6 bases short, with 21 bases between. The CDR3 contains 16 residues. Germline CDR1 is SGHTA and CDR2 is FQGNSA. CDR3 DNA sequence: TGTGCCAGCAGCCACCTAGTAGGGCAAATTCGGGATACGCAGTATTTT. Protein: CASSHLVGQIRDTQYF.

At least ten counts were recorded for this clonotype. In DNA form, the CDR3 reads TGTGCCAGCAGTGGTAGAAACACCGGGGAGCTGTTTTTT. Amino acid sequence: CASSGRNTGELFF. The V call is TRBV9, the J call TRBJ2-2; D gene unclear. Trimming removed 5 bases at V and 2 bases at J, with 7 bases between. Germline V lookup: CDR1 SGDLS, CDR2 YYNGEE. CDR3 length: 13 residues.

This clonotype was observed many times. The chain recombines TRBV2 with TRBJ1-1, with 10 bases fitting TRBD1. The CDR3 is 15 residues long. V was clipped by 2 bases and J by 10 bases; unmatched bases: 10. Germline V gives CDR1 SNHLY, CDR2 FYNNEI. The CDR3 sequence: CASSETQPGQGGAFF. In DNA form, the CDR3 reads TGTGCCAGCAGTGAAACCCAACCAGGACAGGGGGGAGCTTTCTTT.

This clonotype was seen repeatedly, ten times or more. The chain uses TRBV20-1 and TRBJ1-6, with unresolved D. The germline CDR1 and CDR2 sequences are DFQATT and SNEGSKA (reference sequence). This CDR3 contains 16 residues. V was cut by 0 bases and J by 4 bases, with 13 bases left in between. The CDR3: CSARDRGRRYNSPLHF. CDR3 DNA sequence: TGCAGTGCTAGAGATCGAGGGAGGAGATATAATTCACCCCTCCACTTT.

This clonotype has a count of ten or more. The chain has TRBV4-3 and TRBJ2-7; D remains ambiguous. Germline CDR1 LGHNA, CDR2 YSLEER. This CDR3 has 14 amino acids. Trimming removed 0 bases at V and 6 bases at J, with 12 bases between. The CDR3 nucleotides are TGCGCCAGCAGCCAAGAGCAAGGTCCATCCGAGCAGTACTTC. Translation: CASSQEQGPSEQYF.

This clonotype was recorded many times. The chain is built from TRBV27 and TRBJ2-1, with 8 positions matching TRBD1. Germline lookup yields CDR1 MNHEY and CDR2 SMNVEV (reference sequence). V lost 8 bases to trimming and J lost 9 bases; unmatched junction nucleotides: 9. The CDR3 is 13 amino acids. In DNA, the CDR3 is TGTGCCAGCTGGGGGACAGGAACGGGTGAGCAGTTCTTC. Its protein is CASWGTGTGEQFF.

The chain carries TRBV5-1 and TRBJ1-4; D possibly corresponds to TRBD1 (5 bases). The CDR3 spans 16 residues. From germline, CDR1 is SGHRS and CDR2 YFSETQ. Trimming took 1 base from V and 3 from J, leaving 13 bases between them. The CDR3 region has the DNA TGCGCCAGCAGCTTGATTGGCTCGACAGCTAATGAAAAACTGTTTTTT. This translates into CASSLIGSTANEKLFF.

This clonotype turned up a few times. A much larger clone is a single base away; this may be a read error. This rearrangement joins TRBV11-1 to TRBJ2-6; the D gene is possibly TRBD2 (6 bases). CDR3 size: 20 residues. The germline V gene has CDR1 SGHAT and CDR2 FQDESV (reference sequence). V dropped 8 bases and J dropped 1 base, with 27 bases sitting between them. This CDR3 reads CASCRPARGGSGSGANVLTF. The CDR3, as DNA: TGTGCCAGCTGCCGCCCGGCGCGGGGCGGCTCCGGATCTGGGGCCAACGTCCTGACTTTC.

Details on this clonotype: It may be a read error: a sequence one base away is much more abundant. The chain links TRBV27 to TRBJ2-7, with TRBD1 identical over 9 bases. In germline, CDR1 is MNHEY, CDR2 SMNVEV (reference sequence). The CDR3 runs to 15 residues. The CDR3 here is CASSFGTGPSDEQYF. The CDR3 DNA reads as TGTGCCAGCAGTTTCGGGACAGGGCCCTCCGACGAGCAGTACTTC.

This clonotype was picked up many times. The gene calls are TRBV20-1 and TRBJ2-3, with TRBD1 matching 10 bases. V lost 5 bases, J lost 2 bases, and 7 bases stayed unmatched. The germline gives CDR1 DFQATT, CDR2 SNEGSKA (reference sequence). This CDR3 is 15 amino acids long. CDR3 DNA sequence: TGCAGTGCTGGAAGGGGACAGGGGATCACAGATACGCAGTATTTT. Translating gives CSAGRGQGITDTQYF.